This T cell receptor (beta chain) was captured in a study of cytomegalovirus exposure and HLA in healthy donors. This clone was observed a few times. No antigen is known for it. With V trimmed by 4 bases and J by 5 bases, 8 bases remained unmatched. This CDR3 has 15 residues. Germline V lookup: CDR1 MNHEY, CDR2 SMNVEV (reference sequence). General study findings and limits: Confirmation in vitro established that three CMV-associated chains were specific for CMV antigens.

Sequenced by immunoSEQ multiplex PCR; TCRdb stores in-frame clones only, minus some. The sample contains more than 200,000 clones, about 90% of which appear only once. Separate from the 666-subject first cohort, the roughly 130-subject validation cohort was the one that the donors belonged to. Sample: PBMCs. The clonotype originates from a woman aged 25 to 39 in good health and CMV-seronegative. The chain links TRBV27 to TRBJ1-2; TRBD1 aligns across 9 bases. The CDR3 nucleotides read TGTGCCAGCAGTTCGCCGGGACAGGGACGATATGGCTACACCTTC. Translating it yields CASSSPGQGRYGYTF.